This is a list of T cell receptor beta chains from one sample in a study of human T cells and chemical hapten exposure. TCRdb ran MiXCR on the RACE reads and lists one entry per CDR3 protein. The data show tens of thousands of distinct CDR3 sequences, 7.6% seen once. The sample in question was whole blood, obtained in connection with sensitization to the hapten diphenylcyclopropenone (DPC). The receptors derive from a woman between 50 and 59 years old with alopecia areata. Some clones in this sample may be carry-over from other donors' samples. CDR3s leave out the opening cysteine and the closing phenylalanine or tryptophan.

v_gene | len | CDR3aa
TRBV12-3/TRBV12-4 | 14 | ASSLGAGQGTGEQY
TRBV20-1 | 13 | GAERAGGSLYEQY
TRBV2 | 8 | ASSATRSY
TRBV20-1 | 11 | SATGRPSYEQY
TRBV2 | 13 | ASSEARRSTDTQY
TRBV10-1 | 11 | ASSLQPEETQY
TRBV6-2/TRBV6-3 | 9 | ASSYKETQY
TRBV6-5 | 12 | ASSYGTFGNTIY
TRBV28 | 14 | ASSDWGQAPNEKLF
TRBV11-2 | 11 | ASSPRGRGEQY
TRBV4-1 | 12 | ASSQDGRDQPQH
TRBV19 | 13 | ASSSQSAGNYGYT
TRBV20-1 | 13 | SAGPSSGDQETQY
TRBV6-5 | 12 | ASSYSWGRETQY
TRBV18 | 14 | ASSRTSGIPYNEQF
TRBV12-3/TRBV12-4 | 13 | ASSGTSGRGGELF
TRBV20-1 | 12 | SARASNSGNTIY
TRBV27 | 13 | ASSGLAGGRRTQY
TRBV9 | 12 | ASSVETGITEAF
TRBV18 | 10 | ASSPDREVYT
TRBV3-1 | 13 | ASSQSQGNTGELF
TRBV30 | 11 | AWSLTGGNTIY
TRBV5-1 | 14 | ASSLGLAGAADTQY
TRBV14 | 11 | ASSLTVSTEAF
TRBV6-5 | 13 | ASSYRRQGNSPLH
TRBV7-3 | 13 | ASSLQGKVYNEQF
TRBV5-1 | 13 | ASSLADSLYNEQF
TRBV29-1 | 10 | SGKRRYNEQF
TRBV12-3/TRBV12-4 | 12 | ASSDRGRGYGYT
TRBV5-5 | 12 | ASSSRTGTDTQY
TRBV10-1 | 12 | ASSDPQGGRELF
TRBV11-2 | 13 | ASSRAGTGGETQY
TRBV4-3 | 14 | ASSQAGQGGSYEQY
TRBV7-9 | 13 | ASSSNRERNSPLH
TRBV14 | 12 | ASSQRVGLTEAF
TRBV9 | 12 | ASSVGQGAYEQY
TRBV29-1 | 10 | SVEAGGDGYT
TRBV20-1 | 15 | SARDVLAESSYNEQF
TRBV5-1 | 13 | ASRPGGTSDNEQF
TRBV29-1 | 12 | SVGGGGAYNEQF
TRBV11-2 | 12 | ASSYSGTGETQY
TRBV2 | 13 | ASSSLTGGGYEQF
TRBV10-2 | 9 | ASTKNTEAF
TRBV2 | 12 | ASNLRPPQETQY
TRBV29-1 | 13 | SDRPGLAGVNEQF
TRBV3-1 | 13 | ASSQDQGLNTEAF
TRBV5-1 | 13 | ASSRGRASTDTQY
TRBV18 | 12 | ASSTGGSHYEQY
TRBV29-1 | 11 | SVQRDSGEKLF
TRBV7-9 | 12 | ASSLARGREKLF
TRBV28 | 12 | ASSAGGLAETQY
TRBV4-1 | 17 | ASSQAASGIVRSYNEQF
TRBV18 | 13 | ASSQQGENTGELF
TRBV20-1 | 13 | SARRTSGRSYEQY
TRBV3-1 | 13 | ASSQEGRENQPQH
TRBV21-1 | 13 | ASPGTGLSYNEQF
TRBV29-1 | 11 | SPVLSGTDTQY
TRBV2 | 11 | ASKGTIPGRYT
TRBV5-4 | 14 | ASSLGLAGNTGELF